A selection of T cell receptor beta chains follows, all from one sample in a study of identical twins. TCRdb re-analysed the 5' RACE reads in MiXCR, keeping a single row per CDR3 protein. This repertoire shows 570,000 or so distinct CDR3 sequences, nearly 10% found once; its top ten account for 2.5% to 3.5%. This sample also belongs to another study, concerning yellow fever vaccine responses in identical twins.

The specimen was PBMCs. These TCRs come from a woman between 18 and 29 years old in good health. Each CDR3 is given with its conserved first and last residue. D genes are given only for firm matches. Clone size appears in some rows only: once, few, many, or a class for an expanded clone.

TRBV12-3/TRBV12-4,.,TRBJ1-1,few,TGTGCCAGCAGTTTTCAGGGATGGAGCACTGAAGCTTTCTTT,CASSFQGWSTEAFF
TRBV20-1,.,TRBJ2-7,few,TGCAGTGCTGGAGGGGTATCCTACGAGCAGTACTTC,CSAGGVSYEQYF
TRBV5-1,.,TRBJ2-7,few,TGCGCCAGCAGCTTCCACGACCGCTACGAGCAGTACTTC,CASSFHDRYEQYF
TRBV4-3,TRBD2,TRBJ2-4,.,TGCGCCAGCAGCCAAGGAGGCGGGAGGGTTCAGTACTTC,CASSQGGGRVQYF
TRBV7-2,.,TRBJ2-3,.,TGTGCCAGCAGCTTATACCTGATCGTTCAGGGTGCGCAGTATTTT,CASSLYLIVQGAQYF
TRBV20-1,TRBD2,TRBJ2-1,once,TGCAGTGCTAGGTCCGGGACTAGCAGTGAGCAGTTCTTC,CSARSGTSSEQFF
TRBV5-1,.,TRBJ2-3,few,TGCGCCAGCAGCTTGGATGGTGCAGGACCCAAGAGCACAGATACGCAGTATTTT,CASSLDGAGPKSTDTQYF
TRBV27,.,TRBJ1-2,many,TGTGCCAGCGCTAATGGGGTCAACTATGGCTACACCTTC,CASANGVNYGYTF
TRBV12-3/TRBV12-4,TRBD1,TRBJ2-7,once,TGTGCCATCAGTTTAGGACCGGGACAGGGTTTGTCGGGCCATTACGAGCAGTACTTC,CAISLGPGQGLSGHYEQYF
TRBV5-1,.,TRBJ2-2,.,TGCGCCAGCAGCATTGGACGCGCCGGGGAGCTGTTTTTT,CASSIGRAGELFF
TRBV12-3/TRBV12-4,TRBD1,TRBJ1-2,.,TGTGCCAGCAGTTTAGGCGGACAGGAGATCTATGGCTACACCTTC,CASSLGGQEIYGYTF
TRBV5-1,.,TRBJ2-4,.,TGCGCCAGCAGCCTGGCTGTGGGCACACGGAGAAACATTCAGTACTTC,CASSLAVGTRRNIQYF
TRBV7-9,.,TRBJ2-7,few,TGTGCCAGCAGCTTAGCTATCGAGCAGTACTTC,CASSLAIEQYF
TRBV20-1,.,TRBJ2-1,many,TGCAGTGCTAGAGACAGGAACGAAGTGGGTCTTCGGAATGAGCAGTTCTTC,CSARDRNEVGLRNEQFF
TRBV12-3/TRBV12-4,TRBD1,TRBJ2-1,many,TGTGCCAGCACCCAAGGGGTCCAGGGGGACTACAATGAGCAGTTCTTC,CASTQGVQGDYNEQFF
TRBV6-1,.,TRBJ2-3,.,TGTGCCAGCAGACCACAGGGTGGCACAGATACGCAGTATTTT,CASRPQGGTDTQYF
TRBV11-2,.,TRBJ2-1,few,TGTGCCACCGATATAGCGGCCCCCCACCTAGGGCAGTTCTTC,CATDIAAPHLGQFF
TRBV3-1,TRBD1,TRBJ2-1,few,TGTGCCAGCCGGACAGGGAAATCGAATGAGCAGTTCTTC,CASRTGKSNEQFF
TRBV20-1,.,TRBJ2-6,.,TGCAGTGCTAGTATCCCTGGGGCCAACGTCCTGACTTTC,CSASIPGANVLTF
TRBV5-1,TRBD1,TRBJ2-1,.,TGCGCCAGCAGCTTGGAACAGGGGGGACGTAATGAGCAGTTCTTC,CASSLEQGGRNEQFF
TRBV20-1,.,TRBJ2-3,many,TGCAGTGCTAGAGATGAAGGGGGCACAGATACGCAGTATTTT,CSARDEGGTDTQYF
TRBV20-1,.,TRBJ2-5,many,TGCAGTGCTAGTTTTGGGGGGTTGGAGACCCAGTACTTC,CSASFGGLETQYF
TRBV15,TRBD2,TRBJ2-4,many,TGTGCCACCAGCAGAGGCGCGGGAGGGTTCGCCATTCAGTACTTC,CATSRGAGGFAIQYF
TRBV29-1,.,TRBJ2-2,.,TGCAGCGTGGAGATACAGGGTTCCGTCCCCGGGGAGCTGTTTTTT,CSVEIQGSVPGELFF
TRBV5-6,TRBD1,TRBJ2-4,many,TGTGCCAGCAGCTCCTACGGGACAGAAAACATTCAGTACTTC,CASSSYGTENIQYF
TRBV6-5,.,TRBJ2-3,.,TGTGCCAGCAGTTACATACAGGGATCGGACACAGATACGCAGTATTTT,CASSYIQGSDTDTQYF
TRBV29-1,.,TRBJ2-2,many,TGCAGCGTTGTTTTCCCCGACGGTGCAACCGGGGAGCTGTTTTTT,CSVVFPDGATGELFF
TRBV28,TRBD2,TRBJ2-5,few,TGTGCCAGCAGTTTATCGCTAGCGGGGGGGCAGGAGACCCAGTACTTC,CASSLSLAGGQETQYF
TRBV12-3/TRBV12-4,TRBD2,TRBJ2-1,.,TGTGCCAGCAGCATACTAGCGGGAACCCCCAATGAGCAGTTCTTC,CASSILAGTPNEQFF
TRBV9,TRBD1,TRBJ2-7,.,TGTGCCAGCAGCGGGGGGTTTGGACAGGGGACTTACGAGCAGTACTTC,CASSGGFGQGTYEQYF
TRBV9,TRBD1,TRBJ1-1,once,TGTGCCAGCGGTGGACCGGGACAGATGAACACTGAAGCTTTCTTT,CASGGPGQMNTEAFF
TRBV6-1,.,TRBJ2-5,many,TGTGCCAGCAGTGAGCCCTCCACCCAGTACTTC,CASSEPSTQYF
TRBV18,TRBD2,TRBJ2-1,few,TGTGCCAGCTCACCGACTAGCGGGGTTAATGAGCAGTTCTTC,CASSPTSGVNEQFF
TRBV12-3/TRBV12-4,.,TRBJ2-5,few,TGTGCCAGCAGCCATTCCCAGGGTTGGGGTCAAGAGACCCAGTACTTC,CASSHSQGWGQETQYF
TRBV29-1,.,TRBJ2-7,.,TGCAGCGTTGAAAACTGGAGCTACGAGCAGTACTTC,CSVENWSYEQYF
TRBV19,.,TRBJ2-7,.,TGTGCCAGTACGCGGGGAAGCTCCTACGAGCAGTACTTC,CASTRGSSYEQYF
TRBV20-1,.,TRBJ2-5,.,TGCAGTGCCAGAAAAGGGGGTTCGGAGACCCAGTACTTC,CSARKGGSETQYF
TRBV7-9,.,TRBJ1-4,many,TGTGCCAGCAGCTTAGGGGACCGCACTAATGAAAAACTGTTTTTT,CASSLGDRTNEKLFF
TRBV6-1,TRBD1,TRBJ2-3,many,TGTGCCAGCAGGTGGGACAGACTCACAGATACGCAGTATTTT,CASRWDRLTDTQYF
TRBV20-1,.,TRBJ2-2,many,TGCAGTGCTACGGAACAGCCCGGGGAGCTGTTTTTT,CSATEQPGELFF
TRBV29-1,TRBD1,TRBJ2-2,many,TGCAGCGCCCCGGGACAGGGGAACACCGGGGAGCTGTTTTTT,CSAPGQGNTGELFF
TRBV20-1,.,TRBJ1-6,.,TGCAGTGCGGGACGGCTTAATTCACCCCTCCACTTT,CSAGRLNSPLHF
TRBV29-1,TRBD2,TRBJ2-7,many,TGCAGCGTGTCTAGCGGGAGGAGTTACGAGCAGTACTTC,CSVSSGRSYEQYF
TRBV20-1,.,TRBJ1-3,few,TGCAGTGCTAGCACTCCCCGGGGACGGGGCTCTGGAAACACCATATATTTT,CSASTPRGRGSGNTIYF
TRBV2,TRBD1,TRBJ2-6,.,TGTGCCAGCAATCGGGACAGGGAGGTCGGGGCCAACGTCCTGACTTTC,CASNRDREVGANVLTF
TRBV10-3,.,TRBJ2-5,few,TGTGCCATCAGTGAACGGGTTCAAGAGACCCAGTACTTC,CAISERVQETQYF
TRBV7-9,TRBD1,TRBJ2-1,.,TGTGCCAGCATCGAAAAGACAGGGGGCGGTGAGCAGTTCTTC,CASIEKTGGGEQFF
TRBV12-3/TRBV12-4,.,TRBJ2-1,many,TGTGCCCTGAGCCATGAGCAGTTCTTC,CALSHEQFF
TRBV18,.,TRBJ2-1,many,TGTGCCAGCTCAGCCTCCGGGACTCAAGGAGGTGAGCAGTTCTTC,CASSASGTQGGEQFF
TRBV12-3/TRBV12-4,.,TRBJ2-7,many,TGTGCCAGCAGTTTAAACCAGGGTGGGGGCCTCGAGCAGTACTTC,CASSLNQGGGLEQYF
TRBV24-1,.,TRBJ2-5,.,TGTGCCACCAGTGATTTCAGCCAGTTTGAAGAGACCCAGTACTTC,CATSDFSQFEETQYF
TRBV20-1,.,TRBJ2-5,.,TGCAGTGCTAGTCTTGGGGACGCCAAAGAGACCCAGTACTTC,CSASLGDAKETQYF
TRBV7-2,TRBD2,TRBJ2-3,.,TGTGCCAGCAGCTTCACGGGGGGTCGGGGGGATACGCAGTATTTT,CASSFTGGRGDTQYF
TRBV7-6,.,TRBJ2-3,.,TGTGCCAGCAGCTTAGGGCCAGTTACTCCTAGCACAGATACGCAGTATTTT,CASSLGPVTPSTDTQYF
TRBV12-3/TRBV12-4,.,TRBJ2-1,.,TGTGCCAGCAGTTTTCAGGGGGGGGGCTTAAATGAGCAGTTCTTC,CASSFQGGGLNEQFF
TRBV28,TRBD1,TRBJ2-4,few,TGTGCCAGCAGTTTGGTGGACAGGGTGAACATTCAGTACTTC,CASSLVDRVNIQYF